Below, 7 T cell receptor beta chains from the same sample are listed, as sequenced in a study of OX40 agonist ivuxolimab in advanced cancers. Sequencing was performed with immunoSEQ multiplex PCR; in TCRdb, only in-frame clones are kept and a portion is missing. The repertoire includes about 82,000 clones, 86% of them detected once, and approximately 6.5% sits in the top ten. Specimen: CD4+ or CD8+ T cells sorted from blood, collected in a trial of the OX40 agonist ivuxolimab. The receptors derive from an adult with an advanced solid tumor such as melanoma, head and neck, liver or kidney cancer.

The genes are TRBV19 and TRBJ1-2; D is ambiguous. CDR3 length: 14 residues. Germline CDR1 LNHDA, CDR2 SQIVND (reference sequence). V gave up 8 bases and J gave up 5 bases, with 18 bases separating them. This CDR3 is CASFAPGSSYGYTF. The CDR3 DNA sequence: TGTGCCAGTTTCGCCCCCGGGAGTAGTTATGGCTACACCTTC.

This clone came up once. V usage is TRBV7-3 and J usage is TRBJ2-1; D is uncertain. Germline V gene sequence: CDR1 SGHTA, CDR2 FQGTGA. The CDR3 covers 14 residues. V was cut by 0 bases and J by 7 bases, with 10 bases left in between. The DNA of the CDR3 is TGTGCCAGCAGCTTAACGCGAGATGAAAATGAGCAGTTCTTC. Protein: CASSLTRDENEQFF.

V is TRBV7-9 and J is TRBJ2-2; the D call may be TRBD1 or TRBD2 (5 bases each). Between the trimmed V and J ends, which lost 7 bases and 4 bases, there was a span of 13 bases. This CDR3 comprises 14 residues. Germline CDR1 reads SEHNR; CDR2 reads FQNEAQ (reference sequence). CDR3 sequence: CASTHGTFTGELFF. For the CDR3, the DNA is TGTGCCAGCACCCACGGGACCTTCACCGGGGAGCTGTTTTTT. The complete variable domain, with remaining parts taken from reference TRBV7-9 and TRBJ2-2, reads DTGVSQNPRHKITKRGQNVTFRCDPISEHNRLYWYRQTLGQGPEFLTYFQNEAQLEKSRLLSDRFSAERPKGSFSTLEIQRTEQGDSAMYLCASTHGTFTGELFFGEGSRLTVL.

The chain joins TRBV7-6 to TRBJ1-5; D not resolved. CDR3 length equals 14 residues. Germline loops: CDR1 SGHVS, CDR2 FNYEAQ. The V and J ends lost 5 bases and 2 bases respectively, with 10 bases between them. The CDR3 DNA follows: TGTGCCAGCAGCCCCCTTAGGGGCAATCAGCCCCAGCATTTT. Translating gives CASSPLRGNQPQHF.

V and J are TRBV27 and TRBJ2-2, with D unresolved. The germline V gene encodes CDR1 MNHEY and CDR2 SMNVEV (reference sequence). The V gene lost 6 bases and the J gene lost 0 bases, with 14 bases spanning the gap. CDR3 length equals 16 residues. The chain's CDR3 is CASRVSWVSNTGELFF. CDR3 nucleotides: TGTGCCAGCAGGGTCTCCTGGGTCTCGAACACCGGGGAGCTGTTTTTT.

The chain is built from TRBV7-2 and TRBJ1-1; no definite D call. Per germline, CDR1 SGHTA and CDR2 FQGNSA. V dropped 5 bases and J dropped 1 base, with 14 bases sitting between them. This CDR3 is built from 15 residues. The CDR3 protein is CASSPGFKGNTEAFF. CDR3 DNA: TGTGCCAGCAGCCCTGGATTTAAGGGGAACACTGAAGCTTTCTTT.

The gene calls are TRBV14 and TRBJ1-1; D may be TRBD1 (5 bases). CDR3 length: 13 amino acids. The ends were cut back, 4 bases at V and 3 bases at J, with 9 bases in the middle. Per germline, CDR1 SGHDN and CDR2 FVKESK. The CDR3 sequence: CASSPGLYTEAFF. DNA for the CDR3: TGTGCCAGCAGCCCGGGGCTTTACACTGAAGCTTTCTTT.